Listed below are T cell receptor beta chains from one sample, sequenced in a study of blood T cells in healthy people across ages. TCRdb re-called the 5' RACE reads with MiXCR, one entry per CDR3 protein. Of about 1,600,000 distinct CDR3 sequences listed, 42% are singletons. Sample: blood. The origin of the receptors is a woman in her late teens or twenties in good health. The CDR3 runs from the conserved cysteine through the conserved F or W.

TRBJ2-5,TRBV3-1,CAIRDRYQETQYF
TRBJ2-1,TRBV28,CASSFFLQPNNEQFF
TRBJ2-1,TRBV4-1,CARSHLSGSHNEQFF
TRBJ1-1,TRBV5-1,CASRQQGTLANTEAFF
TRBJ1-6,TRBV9,CASSAGQGITPLHF
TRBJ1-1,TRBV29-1,CSVVRDRGPWGTEAFF
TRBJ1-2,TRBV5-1,CASSLYGDGYTF
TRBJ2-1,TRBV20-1,CSARDGLLKEQFF
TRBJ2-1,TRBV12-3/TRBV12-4,CASSPPGRRDEQFF
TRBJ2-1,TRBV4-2,CASSPYTGTGYNEQFF
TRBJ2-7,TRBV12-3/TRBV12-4,CASSFLGSSYEQYF
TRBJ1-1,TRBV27,CASSLQEGTEAFF
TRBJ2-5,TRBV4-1,CACSPGQGQGEYF
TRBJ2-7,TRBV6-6,CASTLQGMGEQYF
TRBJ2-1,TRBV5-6,CASSLSPGSPNEQFF
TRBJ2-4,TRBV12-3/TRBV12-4,CASTYPPQKNIQYF
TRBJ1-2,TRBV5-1,CASSSRDRGPLYGYTF
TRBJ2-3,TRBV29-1,CSEIQGADTQYF
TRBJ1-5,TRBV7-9,CASSDTNNQPQHF
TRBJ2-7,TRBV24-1,CATSDRRTGGNEQYF
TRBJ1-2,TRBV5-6,CASSLRKGYTF
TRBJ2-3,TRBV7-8,CASSTRTSMVPDTQYF
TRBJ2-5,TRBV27,CASAPGGGRGETQYF
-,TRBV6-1,CASRRTGGTYEQYF
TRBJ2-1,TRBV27,CASRSPPGTSGYNEQFF
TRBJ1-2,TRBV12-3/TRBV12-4,CASRSPYGYTF
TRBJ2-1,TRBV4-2,CASSQGNSGSMYNEQFF
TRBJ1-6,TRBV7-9,CASSPDTGDSPLHF
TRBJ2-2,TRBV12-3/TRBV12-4,CASRESIPGELFF
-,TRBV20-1,CSARDGRGAYEQYF
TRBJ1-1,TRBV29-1,CSAVLDTEAFF
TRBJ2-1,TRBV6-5,CASSYSGRSAGRDEQFF
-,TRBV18,CASSPPSARNEQYF
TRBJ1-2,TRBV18,CASSPSGNNYGYTF
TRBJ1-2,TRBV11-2,CASSLDRSQGRYGYTF
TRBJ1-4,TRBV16,CASTRVVNEKLFF
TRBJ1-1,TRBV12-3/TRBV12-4,CASSFGLLNTEAFF
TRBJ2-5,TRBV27,CASSSPGEQGFQETQYF
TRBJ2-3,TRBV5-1,CASSLVSGGTDTQYF
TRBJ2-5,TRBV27,CASSWGTSGGETQYF
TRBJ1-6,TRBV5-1,CASSLAGQHSPLHF
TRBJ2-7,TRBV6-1,CASSEAAGPTYEQYF
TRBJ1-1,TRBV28,CASSRLEGTEAFF